This TCR beta chain was recorded in a study of neurological immune-mediated disorders. Broader study findings: Multiple sclerosis patients had less TCR clonal expansion than even healthy controls, unlike HTLV-1-associated myelopathy.

Indicated time point: longitudinal time-point 1 (baseline). The unsorted libraries originated from 2 million PBMCs that had been stored at -80 C. The V end lost 3 bases, the J end lost 8 bases, and 18 bases lay between the germline ends. CDR3 size: 14 residues. Germline V gives CDR1 SGDLS, CDR2 YYNGEE. cDNA was made by 5'RACE with 10-nucleotide random UMIs. One entry per CDR3 protein results from TCRdb running MiXCR on the 5' RACE reads. The sample consists of roughly 75,000 distinct CDR3 sequences, about 13% of them appearing once. This clonotype was seen at least ten times. The antigen remains undetermined.

The clonotype was recovered from a female donor with HTLV-1-associated myelopathy (HAM/TSP). The rearrangement joins TRBV9 to TRBJ2-7; D is perhaps TRBD2 (7 bases). The sequencing sample was made of PBMCs. CDR3 sequence reads: CASSEGIGGQQQYF. CDR3 DNA: TGTGCCAGCAGCGAAGGAATCGGGGGGCAACAGCAGTACTTC.